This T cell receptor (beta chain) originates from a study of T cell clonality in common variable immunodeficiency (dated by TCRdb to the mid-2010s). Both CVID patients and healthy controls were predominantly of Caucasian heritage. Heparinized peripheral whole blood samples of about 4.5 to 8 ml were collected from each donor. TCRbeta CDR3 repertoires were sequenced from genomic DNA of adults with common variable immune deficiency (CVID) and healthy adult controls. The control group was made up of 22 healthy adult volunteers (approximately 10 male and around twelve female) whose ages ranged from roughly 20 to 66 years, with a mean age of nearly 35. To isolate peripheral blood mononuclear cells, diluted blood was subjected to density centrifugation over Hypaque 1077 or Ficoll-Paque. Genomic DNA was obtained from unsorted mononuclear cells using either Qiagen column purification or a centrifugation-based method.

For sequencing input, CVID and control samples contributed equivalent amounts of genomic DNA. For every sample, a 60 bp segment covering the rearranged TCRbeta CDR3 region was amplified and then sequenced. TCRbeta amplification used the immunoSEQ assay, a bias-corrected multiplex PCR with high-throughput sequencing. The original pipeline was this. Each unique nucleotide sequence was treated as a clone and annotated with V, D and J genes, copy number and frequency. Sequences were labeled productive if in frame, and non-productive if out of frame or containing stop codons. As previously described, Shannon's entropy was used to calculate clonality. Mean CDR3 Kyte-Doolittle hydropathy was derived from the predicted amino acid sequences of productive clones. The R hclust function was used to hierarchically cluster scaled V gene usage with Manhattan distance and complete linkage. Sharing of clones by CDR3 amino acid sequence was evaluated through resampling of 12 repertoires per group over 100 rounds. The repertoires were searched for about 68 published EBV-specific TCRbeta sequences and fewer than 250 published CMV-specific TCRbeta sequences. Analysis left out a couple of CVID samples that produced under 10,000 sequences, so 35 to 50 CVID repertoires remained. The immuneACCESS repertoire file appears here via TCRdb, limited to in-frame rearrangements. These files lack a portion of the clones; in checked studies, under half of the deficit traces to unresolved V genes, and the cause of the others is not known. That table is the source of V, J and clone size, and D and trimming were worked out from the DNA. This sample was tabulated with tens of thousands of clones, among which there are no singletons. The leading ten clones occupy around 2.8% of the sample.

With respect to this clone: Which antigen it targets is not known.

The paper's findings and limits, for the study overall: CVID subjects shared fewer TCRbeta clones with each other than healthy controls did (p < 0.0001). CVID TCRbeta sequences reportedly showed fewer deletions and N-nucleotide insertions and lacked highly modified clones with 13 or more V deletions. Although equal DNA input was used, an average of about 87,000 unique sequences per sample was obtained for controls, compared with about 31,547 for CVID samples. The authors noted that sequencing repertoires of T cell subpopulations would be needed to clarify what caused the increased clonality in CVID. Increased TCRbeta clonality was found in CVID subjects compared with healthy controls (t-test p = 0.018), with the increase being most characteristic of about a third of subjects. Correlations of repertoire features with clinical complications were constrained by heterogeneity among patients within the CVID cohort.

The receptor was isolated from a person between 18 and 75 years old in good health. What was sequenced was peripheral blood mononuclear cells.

The CDR3 protein is CSARGSGAYEQYF. Incomplete CDR3 DNA: TGCAGTGCTAGAGGTAGCGGGGCGTACGAG. The rearrangement joined TRBV20-1 to TRBJ2-7, with TRBD2 identical over 8 junction bases. The read halts 3 residues ahead of the CDR3 end, with the missing end drawn from the germline J gene. V loses 1 base at its end and J loses 4 bases; junction bases beyond the gene matches: 3. The CDR3 runs 13 residues from the cysteine to the phenylalanine. The 30 bases shown cover part of the CDR3, and their frame starts at base 1. Reading the germline V gene (reference sequence) gives CDR1 DFQATT and CDR2 SNEGSKA.